The present T cell receptor (beta chain) was sequenced within a study of cytomegalovirus exposure and HLA in healthy donors. Findings and caveats of the study: Among TCR beta chains, those listed as cytomegalovirus-associated numbered more than 150.

Worth noting for this clone: Its antigen is as yet unknown.

CDR3 length: 17 amino acids. V gave up 3 bases and J gave up 9 bases; unmatched junction bases: 12. The germline V gene encodes CDR1 SGHDT and CDR2 YYEEEE. The PCR had 60 Vbeta and 13 Jbeta primers. Sequencing was performed with immunoSEQ multiplex PCR; in TCRdb, only in-frame clones are kept and a portion is missing. The table has roughly 100,000 clones, 70% to 80% seen once. The chain is built from TRBV5-6 and TRBJ2-1; 13 nucleotides align to TRBD2. Sequenced material: PBMCs. The TCR originated in a middle-aged man in good health and CMV-seronegative. As DNA, the CDR3 is TGTGCCAGCAGCTGGGTGACTAGCGGGGGGCCGGACGCTGAGCAGTTCTTC. This translates into CASSWVTSGGPDAEQFF.